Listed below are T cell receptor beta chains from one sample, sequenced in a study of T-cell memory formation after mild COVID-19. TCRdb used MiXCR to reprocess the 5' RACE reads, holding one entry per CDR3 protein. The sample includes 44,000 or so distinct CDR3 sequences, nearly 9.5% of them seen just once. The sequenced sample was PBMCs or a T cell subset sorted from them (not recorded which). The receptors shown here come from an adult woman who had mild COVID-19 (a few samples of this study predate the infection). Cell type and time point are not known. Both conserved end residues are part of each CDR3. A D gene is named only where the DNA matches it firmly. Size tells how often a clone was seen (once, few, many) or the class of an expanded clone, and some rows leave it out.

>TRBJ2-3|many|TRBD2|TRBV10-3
TGTGCCATCTCTAGCGGGGGGGCCCCAGATACGCAGTATTTT
CAISSGGAPDTQYF
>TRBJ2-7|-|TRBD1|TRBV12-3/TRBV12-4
TGTGCCAGCAGTCCGGACAGGGACGGCGAGCAGTACTTC
CASSPDRDGEQYF
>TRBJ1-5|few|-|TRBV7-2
TGTGCCAGCAAAGGGGACCATCAGCCCCAGCATTTT
CASKGDHQPQHF
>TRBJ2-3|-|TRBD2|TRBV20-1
TGCAGTGCTAGTTATCGGGGGGGCCTCACAGATACGCAGTATTTT
CSASYRGGLTDTQYF
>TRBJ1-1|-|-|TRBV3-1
TGTGCCAGCAGGGGAGGAGGGGTGAACACTGAAGCTTTCTTT
CASRGGGVNTEAFF
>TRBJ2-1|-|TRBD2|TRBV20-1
TGCAGTGCTCCCCGGGGTACTAGCGGGGGTACGAATGAGCAGTTCTTC
CSAPRGTSGGTNEQFF
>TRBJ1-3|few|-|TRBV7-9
TGTGCCAGCAGCTCCGTCCGGGCCGACTCTGGAAACACCATATATTTT
CASSSVRADSGNTIYF
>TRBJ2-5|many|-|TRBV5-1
TGCGCCAGCAGCCGCCAACCTCAAGAGACCCAGTACTTC
CASSRQPQETQYF
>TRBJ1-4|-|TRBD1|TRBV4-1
TGCGCCAGCAGCCACCATGGGACAGCAAATGAAAAACTGTTTTTT
CASSHHGTANEKLFF
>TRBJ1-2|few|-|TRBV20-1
TGCAGTGCTCCTCAGGACTGGGGCTACACCTTC
CSAPQDWGYTF
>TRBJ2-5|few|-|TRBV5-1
TGCGCCAGCAGCTTTAACTTCCAAGAGACCCAGTACTTC
CASSFNFQETQYF
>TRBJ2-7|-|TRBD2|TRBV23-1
TGCGCCAGCAGCCGAGAGAGGGAGGGTGACTACGAGCAGTACTTC
CASSREREGDYEQYF
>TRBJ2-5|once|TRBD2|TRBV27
TGTGCCAGCATGCTAGCGGGAGCGCCGGGAGAGACCCAGTACTTC
CASMLAGAPGETQYF
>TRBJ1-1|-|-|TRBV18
TGTGCCAGCTCACCCCAGGACAGGAACACTGAAGCTTTCTTT
CASSPQDRNTEAFF
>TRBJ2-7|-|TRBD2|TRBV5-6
TGTGCCAGCAGCTTGTTGGGGACTAAGTACGAGCAGTACTTC
CASSLLGTKYEQYF
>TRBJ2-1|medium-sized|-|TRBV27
TGTGCCAGCAGTTTAACGCCCCTAGGAAATGAGCAGTTCTTC
CASSLTPLGNEQFF
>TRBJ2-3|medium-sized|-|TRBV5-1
TGCGCCAGCTACGTCTTGCCCGGCACAGATACGCAGTATTTT
CASYVLPGTDTQYF
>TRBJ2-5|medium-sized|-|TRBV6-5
TGTGCCAGCAGTTACGCGGGGAGAGGGGAGACCCAGTACTTC
CASSYAGRGETQYF
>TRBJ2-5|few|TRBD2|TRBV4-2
TGTGCCAGCAGCCAAGGACTAGCGGGAGGTTCCCAAGAGACCCAGTACTTC
CASSQGLAGGSQETQYF
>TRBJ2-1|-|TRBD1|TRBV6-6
TGTGCCAGCAGTCCCGATACGGGACAGGGAAAGTTCTTC
CASSPDTGQGKFF
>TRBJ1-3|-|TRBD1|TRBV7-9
TGTGCCAGCAGCTGGGACAGCTCTGGAAACACCATATATTTT
CASSWDSSGNTIYF
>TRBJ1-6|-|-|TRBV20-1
TGCAGTGCCCGAGCGGGGGGACACTATAATTCACCCCTCCACTTT
CSARAGGHYNSPLHF
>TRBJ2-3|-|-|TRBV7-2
TGTGCCAGCAGCCCCCGGACCACAGATACGCAGTATTTT
CASSPRTTDTQYF
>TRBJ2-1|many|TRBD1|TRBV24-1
TGTGCCACCAGGTCAGACAGGGGGCCCTACAATGAGCAGTTCTTC
CATRSDRGPYNEQFF
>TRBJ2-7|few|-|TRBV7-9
TGTGCCAGCAGCTTCACAGGGAATGGCGAGCAGTACTTC
CASSFTGNGEQYF
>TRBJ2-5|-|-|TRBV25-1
TGTGCCAGCAGTGACGGAGGAGGAGGCGAGACCCAGTACTTC
CASSDGGGGETQYF
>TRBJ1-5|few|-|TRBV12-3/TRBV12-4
TGTGCCAGCCGAGACCCGGGCCCCAATCAGCCCCAGCATTTT
CASRDPGPNQPQHF
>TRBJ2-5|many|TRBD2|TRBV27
TGTGCCAGCAGCACGACTAGCGGGAGCTTATTTCCAGAGACCCAGTACTTC
CASSTTSGSLFPETQYF
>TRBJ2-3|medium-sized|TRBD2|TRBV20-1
TGCAGTGCTAGAGATCTCAGGCGGGGGGAGGCAGATACGCAGTATTTT
CSARDLRRGEADTQYF
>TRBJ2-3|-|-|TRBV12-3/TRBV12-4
TGTGCCAGCAGTTTAGACCGGGGCACAGATACGCAGTGTTTT
CASSLDRGTDTQCF
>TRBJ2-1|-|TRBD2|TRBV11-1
TGTGCCAGCAGCTCAAGCGGGGGGGCGGGTGAGCAGTTCTTC
CASSSSGGAGEQFF
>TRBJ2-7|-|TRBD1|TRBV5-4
TGTGCCAGCAGCTTGTGGGACAGGGGATCCTACGAGCAGTACTTC
CASSLWDRGSYEQYF
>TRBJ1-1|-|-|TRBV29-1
TGCAGCGTTGAAGGTATTTTTGGGACTATTGAAGCTTTCTTT
CSVEGIFGTIEAFF
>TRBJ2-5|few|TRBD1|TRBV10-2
TGCGCCAGCAGTCACCTCCGGGACAGGGGGAGCCAAGAGACCCAGTACTTC
CASSHLRDRGSQETQYF
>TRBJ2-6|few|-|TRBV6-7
TGTGCCAGCCGAGGACAGCTACCTCGCTCTGGGGCCAACGTCCTGACTTTC
CASRGQLPRSGANVLTF
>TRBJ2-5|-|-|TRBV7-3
TGTGCCAGCAGCTTACACAGGGAAGAGACCCAGTACTTC
CASSLHREETQYF
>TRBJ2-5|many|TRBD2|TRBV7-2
TGTGCCAGCAGCCTAGGGACTAGCGGATTCCAAGAGACCCAGTACTTC
CASSLGTSGFQETQYF
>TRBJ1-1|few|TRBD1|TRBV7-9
TGTGCCAGCAGCCCGAGGACAGGGGCAATGAACACTGAAGCTTTCTTT
CASSPRTGAMNTEAFF
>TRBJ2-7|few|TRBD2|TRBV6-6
TGTGCCAGCAGGGGTTCTAGCGGGCCCTCCTACGAGCAGTACTTC
CASRGSSGPSYEQYF
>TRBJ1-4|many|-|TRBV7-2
TGTGCCAGCAGCTTAGCCCCAGGACAGTTTAATGAAAAACTGTTTTTT
CASSLAPGQFNEKLFF